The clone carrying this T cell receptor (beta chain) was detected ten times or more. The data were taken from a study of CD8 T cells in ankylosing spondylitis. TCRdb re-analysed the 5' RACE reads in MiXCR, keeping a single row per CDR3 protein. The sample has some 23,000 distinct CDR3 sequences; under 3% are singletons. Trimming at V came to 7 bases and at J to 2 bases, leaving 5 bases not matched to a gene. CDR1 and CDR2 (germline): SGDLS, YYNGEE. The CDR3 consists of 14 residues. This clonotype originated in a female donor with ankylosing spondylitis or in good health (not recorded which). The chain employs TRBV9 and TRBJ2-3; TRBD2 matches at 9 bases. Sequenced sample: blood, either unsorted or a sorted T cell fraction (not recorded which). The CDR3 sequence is CASAAGGNTDTQYF. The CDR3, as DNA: TGTGCCAGCGCAGCGGGGGGAAACACAGATACGCAGTATTTT.